The clone carrying this T cell receptor (beta chain) was detected many times. Regions amplified from RNA transcripts were the TCR beta CDR3 regions. During a first-round RT-PCR of the TCR CDR3, the HTBI primer set was used. TCRdb ran MiXCR on the multiplex PCR reads and lists one entry per CDR3 protein. The sample lists approximately 710,000 distinct CDR3 sequences, roughly a sixth occurring once. The data were obtained in a study of T cells in Graves' hyperthyroidism and ophthalmopathy. The CDR3 runs to 20 residues. The germline V gene encodes CDR1 SNHLY and CDR2 FYNNEI. Trimming at V came to 0 bases and at J to 2 bases, leaving 12 bases not matched to a gene.

V and J are TRBV2 and TRBJ2-3, with 12 bases aligning to TRBD2. The receptor's source is a man in his fifties with Graves' hyperthyroidism. Sequenced material: blood. The CDR3 here is CASSEALLASGRATTDTQYF. CDR3 sequence (DNA): TGTGCCAGCAGTGAAGCGCTTCTGGCTAGCGGGAGGGCCACCACAGATACGCAGTATTTT.